This record concerns one TCR beta chain sequence. The sample is drawn from a study of blood T cell repertoires in COVID-19. The method was immunoSEQ multiplex PCR; TCRdb's version includes in-frame clones alone and lacks a portion of them. The sample yields some 250,000 clones, around 86% seen once. CDR1 and CDR2 (germline): MNHEY, SMNVEV (reference sequence). CDR3 length: 19 residues. With 0 bases removed from V and 10 bases from J, the gap between germline ends came to 27 bases. Recruited during active infection, patients (from Seattle) were subsequently followed longitudinally. Sequenced input: peripheral blood. V gene TRBV27 combines with J gene TRBJ1-4, with a possible D match to TRBD1 (5 bases). The sequence came from a woman in her sixties or seventies with COVID-19, enrolled during active disease. The CDR3 here is CASSLSLGYLETQGGKLFF. CDR3 nucleotide sequence: TGTGCCAGCAGTTTATCCTTGGGATATTTGGAGACCCAGGGCGGAAAACTGTTTTTT. Together with reference TRBV27 and TRBJ1-4, the CDR3 gives the full variable domain: EAQVTQNPRYLITVTGKKLTVTCSQNMNHEYMSWYRQDPGLGLRQIYYSMNVEVTDKGDVPEGYKVSRKEKRNFPLILESPSPNQTSLYFCASSLSLGYLETQGGKLFFGSGTQLSVL.